This T cell receptor (beta chain) is from a study of cytotoxic CD8 clonotypes in ibrutinib-treated CLL. Study as a whole: Timing of response sample collection was a median around 12 months after treatment start, with a range of 6 to 36.

Germline assignment: CDR1 MNHEY and CDR2 SMNVEV (reference sequence). The CDR3 runs to 15 residues. The V gene lost 6 bases and the J gene lost 6 bases, with 20 bases spanning the gap. Concerning this clone: Its antigen is currently unknown.

Study-wide results and caveats: Clonality was higher at baseline than in age-matched healthy donors and tracked circulating CD8+ T-cell counts. Among the clonotypes, public ones were uncommon and contracted or held stable on treatment.

Using immunoSEQ multiplex PCR, the repertoire was profiled, and TCRdb retains in-frame clones only, with some absent. The sample shows about 130,000 clones, roughly 83% of them seen only once. The TCR comes from a human donor with chronic lymphocytic leukemia. The gene calls are TRBV27 and TRBJ1-2; D may be TRBD1 (6 bases). The material was PBMCs, obtained after 12 months of ibrutinib treatment. The CDR3 is CASRRDTRRLHGYTF. The DNA for the CDR3 is TGTGCCAGCAGACGGGACACCCGACGATTACATGGCTACACCTTC.